This T cell receptor (beta chain) emerged from a study of identical twins' blood T cells. Study results and caveats: Twins reportedly had markedly more similar V usage than unrelated donors, even among out-of-frame TCRbeta clonotypes.

Comment on this clonotype: Its specificity is not known.

TCRdb re-derived calls from the 5' RACE reads in MiXCR, one entry per CDR3 protein. The data hold about 370,000 distinct CDR3 sequences, with around 30% observed a single time. Germline lookup yields CDR1 SGHNT and CDR2 YYREEE (reference sequence). V dropped 2 bases and J dropped 0 bases, with 11 bases sitting between them. This CDR3 is 15 amino acids long. This chain connects TRBV5-4 to TRBJ1-1, with D possibly being TRBD1 (6 bases). Specimen: PBMCs. The sequence came from a woman aged 18-49 years in good health. This chain's CDR3 is CASSFGGRLNTEAFF. Written as DNA, the CDR3 is TGTGCCAGCAGCTTCGGGGGCCGGTTGAACACTGAAGCTTTCTTT.